The sequence of this T cell receptor (beta chain) was determined in a study of T-cell memory formation after mild COVID-19. This clonotype turned up a few times. Its antigen remains unidentified. Study-level points and caveats: Pre-infection memory harbored some responding clones, suggesting cross-reactive memory joined.

The germline gives CDR1 DFQATT, CDR2 SNEGSKA (reference sequence). This CDR3 is 14 amino acids long. Trimming took 3 bases from V and 5 from J, leaving 17 bases between them. TCRdb processed the 5' RACE reads anew with MiXCR; each CDR3 protein has one entry. The top ten hold about 43% of the sample, which has roughly 86,000 distinct CDR3 sequences, roughly 15% seen once. The J gene is TRBJ2-7, the V gene TRBV20-1, with a possible D match to TRBD1 (6 bases). Sequencing was carried out using PBMCs or a T cell subset sorted from them (not recorded which). This clonotype originated in a man aged 18 to 29 who had mild COVID-19 (a few samples of this study predate the infection). Cell type and time point are not known. This CDR3 is CSASESAGANEQYF. Written as DNA, the CDR3 is TGCAGTGCTAGCGAATCGGCAGGGGCGAACGAGCAGTACTTC.